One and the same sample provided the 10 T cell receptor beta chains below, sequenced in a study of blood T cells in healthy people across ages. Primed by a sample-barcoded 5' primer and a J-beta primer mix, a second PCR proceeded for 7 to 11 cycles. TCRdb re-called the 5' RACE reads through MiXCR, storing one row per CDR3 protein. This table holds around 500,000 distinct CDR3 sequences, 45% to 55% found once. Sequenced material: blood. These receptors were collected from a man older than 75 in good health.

The CDR3 is CASSLARVPPYEQYF. The CDR3 bases are TGTGCCAGCAGCTTAGCGCGTGTGCCCCCCTACGAGCAGTACTTC. V and J are TRBV7-9 and TRBJ2-7; D call uncertain. The germline V and J ends were trimmed by 0 bases and 2 bases, with 11 bases remaining between them. The germline gives CDR1 SEHNR, CDR2 FQNEAQ (reference sequence). This CDR3 region has 15 residues.

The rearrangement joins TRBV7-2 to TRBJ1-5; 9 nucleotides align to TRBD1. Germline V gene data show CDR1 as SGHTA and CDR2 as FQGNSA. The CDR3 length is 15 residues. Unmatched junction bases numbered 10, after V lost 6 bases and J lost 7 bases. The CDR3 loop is CASSLEGTGKQPQHF. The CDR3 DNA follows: TGTGCCAGCAGTCTAGAGGGGACAGGGAAACAGCCCCAGCATTTT. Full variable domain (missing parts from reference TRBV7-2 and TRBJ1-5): GAGVSQSPSNKVTEKGKDVELRCDPISGHTALYWYRQSLGQGLEFLIYFQGNSAPDKSGLPSDRFSAERTGGSVSTLTIQRTQQEDSAVYLCASSLEGTGKQPQHFGDGTRLSIL.

Here the CDR3 DNA reads TGCAGTGCTCCGGGTTACAGCGGGACCTATGGCTACACCTTC. This sequence encodes CSAPGYSGTYGYTF. The chain carries TRBV20-1 and TRBJ1-2, with D possibly TRBD1 on 5 matching bases. Germline V gene data show CDR1 as DFQATT and CDR2 as SNEGSKA (reference sequence). V lost 5 bases and J 4 bases, leaving 17 bases between the germline ends. This CDR3 is 14 amino acids long.

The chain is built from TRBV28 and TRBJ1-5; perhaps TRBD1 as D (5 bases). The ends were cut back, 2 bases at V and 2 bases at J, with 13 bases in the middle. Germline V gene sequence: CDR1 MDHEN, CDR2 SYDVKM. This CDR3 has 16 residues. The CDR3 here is CASSLGRATRNQPQHF. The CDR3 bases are TGTGCCAGCAGTTTAGGCAGGGCCACCCGCAATCAGCCCCAGCATTTT. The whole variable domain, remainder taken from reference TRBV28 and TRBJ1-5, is DVKVTQSSRYLVKRTGEKVFLECVQDMDHENMFWYRQDPGLGLRLIYFSYDVKMKEKGDIPEGYSVSREKKERFSLILESASTNQTSMYLCASSLGRATRNQPQHFGDGTRLSIL.

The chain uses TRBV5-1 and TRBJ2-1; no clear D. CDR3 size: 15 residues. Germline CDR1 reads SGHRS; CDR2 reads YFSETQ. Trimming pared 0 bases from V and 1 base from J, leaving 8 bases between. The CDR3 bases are TGCGCCAGCAGCTTGGGGTCGACATCCTACAATGAGCAGTTCTTC. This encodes CASSLGSTSYNEQFF.

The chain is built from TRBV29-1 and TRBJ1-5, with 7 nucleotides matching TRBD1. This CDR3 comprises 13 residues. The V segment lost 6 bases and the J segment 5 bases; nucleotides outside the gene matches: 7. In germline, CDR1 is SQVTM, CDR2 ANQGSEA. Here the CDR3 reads CSVADREYQPQHF. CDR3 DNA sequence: TGCAGCGTGGCTGACAGGGAGTATCAGCCCCAGCATTTT.

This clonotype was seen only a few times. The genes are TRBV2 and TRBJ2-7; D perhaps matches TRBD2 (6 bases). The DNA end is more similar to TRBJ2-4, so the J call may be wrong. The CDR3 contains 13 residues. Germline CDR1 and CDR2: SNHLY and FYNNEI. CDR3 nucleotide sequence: TGTGCCAGCTCGAGCACCCAGGGAGGCATTCAGTACTTC. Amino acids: CASSSTQGGIQYF.

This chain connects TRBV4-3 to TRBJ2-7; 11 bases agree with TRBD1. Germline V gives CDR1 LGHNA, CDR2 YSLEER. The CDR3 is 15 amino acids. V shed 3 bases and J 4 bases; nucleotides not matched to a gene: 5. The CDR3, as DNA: TGCGCCAGCAGCCAGTCCCGGGACAGGGGGTACGAGCAGTACTTC. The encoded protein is CASSQSRDRGYEQYF.

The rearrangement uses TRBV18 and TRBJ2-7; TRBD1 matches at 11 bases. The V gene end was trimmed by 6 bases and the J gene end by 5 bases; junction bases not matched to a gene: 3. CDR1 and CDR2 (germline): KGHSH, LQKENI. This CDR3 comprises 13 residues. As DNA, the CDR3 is TGTGCCAGCTCGTGGGGACAGGGGGACGAGCAGTACTTC. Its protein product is CASSWGQGDEQYF.

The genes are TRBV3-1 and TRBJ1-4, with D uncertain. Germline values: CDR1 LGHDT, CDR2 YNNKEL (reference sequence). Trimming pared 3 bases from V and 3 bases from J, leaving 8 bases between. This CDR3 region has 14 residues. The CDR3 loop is CASSQGSANEKLFF. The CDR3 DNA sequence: TGTGCCAGCAGCCAGGGGTCGGCTAATGAAAAACTGTTTTTT.